The 32 T cell receptor beta chains given below trace back to one sample, sequenced in a study of identical twins (dated by TCRdb to 2015 to 2016). The method behind the library was 5' RACE. The listed sequencing device is Illumina HiSeq 2000. The public reads were reprocessed in TCRdb via fastp at Q25 and MiXCR, keeping in-frame beta chains. Merged by CDR3 protein, the rows form single entries marked with the most common genes and DNA. The sample table contains 450,000 or so distinct CDR3 sequences; only one count was recorded for more than 13% of them. The ten largest clones represent 0.52% of the sample. Separately, the same data were catalogued under a study of yellow fever vaccine responses in identical twins.

Sequencing was done on a sample of CD4+ T cells sorted from blood. The origin of the receptors is a young woman in good health.

The chain recombines TRBV27 with TRBJ1-6, with D possibly TRBD1 on 6 matching bases. Germline loops: CDR1 MNHEY, CDR2 SMNVEV (reference sequence). This CDR3 has 13 amino acids. V was shortened by 4 bases and J by 6 bases, with 7 bases between the two germline ends. The CDR3: CASSYRANSPLHF. The CDR3 DNA sequence: TGTGCCAGCAGTTACAGGGCTAATTCACCCCTCCACTTT.

The J gene is TRBJ2-7, the V gene TRBV7-9; D gene ambiguous. This CDR3 is 17 amino acids long. V was trimmed by 5 bases and J by 2 bases, leaving 22 bases between them. CDR1 and CDR2 (germline): SEHNR, FQNEAQ (reference sequence). The DNA for the CDR3 is TGTGCCAGCAGCCCCCGATTCGAGGTCAAAACAGCCTACGAGCAGTACTTC. It translates to CASSPRFEVKTAYEQYF.

The DNA of the CDR3 is TGTGCCAGCAGCTTAGTGTGGGGGGCAGACAAAAACATTCAGTACTTC. It specifies CASSLVWGADKNIQYF. The chain uses TRBV7-2 and TRBJ2-4; D assignment may be TRBD1 or TRBD2 (6 bases each). The CDR3 extends over 16 amino acids. CDR1 and CDR2 from the germline V gene are SGHTA and FQGNSA. V was pared by 1 base and J by 3 bases, with 13 bases between.

This clonotype turned up a few times. The V call is TRBV11-2, the J call TRBJ1-2, with a weak D call TRBD1 (5 bases). This CDR3 has 13 residues. The germline V gene has CDR1 SGHAT and CDR2 FQNNGV. Trimming removed 4 bases from V and 7 bases from J, with 13 bases in between. For the CDR3, the DNA is TGTGCCAGCAGCTCGGGACGGCAAGGTGGCTACACCTTC. Protein: CASSSGRQGGYTF. Variable domain in full (rest from reference TRBV11-2 and TRBJ1-2): EAGVAQSPRYKIIEKRQSVAFWCNPISGHATLYWYQQILGQGPKLLIQFQNNGVVDDSQLPKDRFSAERLKGVDSTLKIQPAKLEDSAVYLCASSSGRQGGYTFGSGTRLTVV.

This clonotype turned up a few times. V usage is TRBV5-1 and J usage is TRBJ2-3; D is perhaps TRBD1 (5 bases). V gave up 7 bases and J gave up 5 bases, with 11 bases separating them. Germline values: CDR1 SGHRS, CDR2 YFSETQ. This CDR3 region has 12 residues. Here the CDR3 DNA reads TGCGCCAGCTCAGGGAAGAGAGATACGCAGTATTTT. Translated: CASSGKRDTQYF.

This clonotype was counted only a few times. The gene calls are TRBV9 and TRBJ2-3; a weak D match, TRBD2 (6 bases). CDR3 length: 14 amino acids. The V and J ends lost 2 bases and 1 base respectively, with 8 bases between them. Germline values: CDR1 SGDLS, CDR2 YYNGEE. The CDR3 DNA follows: TGTGCCAGCAGCGTGGGACTGGGCACAGATACGCAGTATTTT. Translated, it gives CASSVGLGTDTQYF.

This clonotype was seen only a few times. J is TRBJ2-1 and V is TRBV10-3; D gene unclear. The V gene lost 0 bases and the J gene lost 5 bases, with 5 bases spanning the gap. CDR1 is ENHRY and CDR2 is SYGVKD in the germline V gene. The CDR3 sequence is 13 residues long. DNA of the CDR3: TGTGCCATCAGTGAGTCGACTGACAATGAGCAGTTCTTC. It encodes CAISESTDNEQFF.

A few counts support this clonotype. The rearrangement joins TRBV29-1 to TRBJ2-3; 9 bases agree with TRBD2. Per the germline V gene, CDR1 is SQVTM and CDR2 is ANQGSEA. The CDR3 runs 16 residues. V lost 3 bases and J lost 1; bases outside the gene matches: 8. CDR3 nucleotides: TGCAGCGTTGATCGAGGTAGACTAGCGGGCACAGATACGCAGTATTTT. It codes for CSVDRGRLAGTDTQYF.

This clonotype was recorded many times. The genes are TRBV27 and TRBJ2-7; 8 bases align to TRBD1. Losses at the gene ends were 3 bases for V and 6 bases for J; bases not matched to a gene: 4. The CDR3 contains 13 residues. Germline CDR1 and CDR2: MNHEY and SMNVEV (reference sequence). The CDR3 DNA sequence: TGTGCCAGCAGTTTCGGGACAGGTGGCGAGCAGTACTTC. Amino acids: CASSFGTGGEQYF.

The chain joins TRBV5-1 to TRBJ2-4; D is uncertain. Germline CDR1 and CDR2: SGHRS and YFSETQ. The CDR3 consists of 15 residues. The V end was cut by 4 bases, the J end by 7 bases, with 18 bases between. DNA for the CDR3: TGCGCCAGCAGCACTTATACAGCCTCTGGGAACATTCAGTACTTC. Amino acids: CASSTYTASGNIQYF.

The chain carries TRBV12-3 or TRBV12-4 and TRBJ2-1, with D possibly matching TRBD1 (5 bases). CDR3 length: 17 residues. V was cut by 1 base and J by 4 bases, with 17 bases left in between. The CDR3 DNA sequence: TGTGCCAGCAGTTTAGAAACAGGCCCCCCGGGTTACAATGAGCAGTTCTTC. Protein: CASSLETGPPGYNEQFF.

The chain links TRBV4-1 to TRBJ2-7, with 9 bases matching TRBD2. Trimming removed 8 bases from V and 2 bases from J; junction bases left unmatched: 13. CDR1 and CDR2 (germline): MGHRA, YSYEKL. This CDR3 comprises 16 residues. The CDR3 reads CASSPTRAGGAYEQYF. As DNA, the CDR3 is TGCGCCAGCTCCCCAACCAGAGCGGGAGGAGCCTACGAGCAGTACTTC.

The gene calls are TRBV7-8 and TRBJ1-1; D perhaps matches TRBD1 (6 bases). Germline V gives CDR1 SGHVS, CDR2 FQNEAQ. There are 16 residues in the CDR3. With 1 base removed from V and 2 bases from J, the gap between germline ends came to 14 bases. The CDR3 nucleotides are TGTGCCAGCAGCTTAGGGACAGCAATTAGAAACACTGAAGCTTTCTTT. It is translated as CASSLGTAIRNTEAFF.

For this clonotype: The CDR3 does not close with the conserved phenylalanine or tryptophan, likely indicating a read error. The genes are TRBV14 and TRBJ2-2, with D possibly called TRBD1 or TRBD2 (6 bases each). The CDR3 has 14 amino acids. Germline CDR1 reads SGHDN; CDR2 reads FVKESK. The V and J ends lost 4 bases and 4 bases respectively, with 10 bases between them. CDR3 DNA: TGTGCCAGCAGCCCGGGGGCGCTCACCGGGGAGCTGTTTTCT. Protein: CASSPGALTGELFS.

CDR3 sequence reads: CSVLEGFRADTQYF. The CDR3 DNA reads TGCAGCGTCCTTGAGGGTTTTAGAGCAGATACGCAGTATTTT. The V and J genes are TRBV29-1 and TRBJ2-3, with a possible D match to TRBD2 (5 bases). V was trimmed by 6 bases and J by 4 bases, leaving 17 bases between them. Per the germline V gene, CDR1 is SQVTM and CDR2 is ANQGSEA. The CDR3 is 14 amino acids.

This clonotype was detected a few times. CDR3 amino acids: CASRGGGTESYTF. For the CDR3, the DNA is TGTGCCAGCAGGGGGGGCGGGACAGAAAGCTACACCTTC. V usage is TRBV6-6 and J usage is TRBJ1-2; 7 positions agree with TRBD1. V shed 6 bases, J shed 9 bases, and the junction held 10 bases outside the gene matches. The CDR3 totals 13 residues. Germline CDR1 and CDR2: MNHNY and SVGAGI (reference sequence).

The rearrangement uses TRBV28 and TRBJ2-3; D is ambiguous. CDR1 and CDR2 from the germline V gene are MDHEN and SYDVKM. The ends were cut back, 6 bases at V and 5 bases at J, with 12 bases in the middle. The CDR3 is 13 residues long. The CDR3 sequence: CASRREGQDTQYF. The CDR3 DNA sequence: TGTGCCAGCAGAAGGGAAGGGCAAGATACGCAGTATTTT.

The gene calls are TRBV28 and TRBJ2-7; D gene ambiguous. Germline V lookup: CDR1 MDHEN, CDR2 SYDVKM. The length of the CDR3 is 13 residues. V lost 1 base, J lost 4 bases, and 8 bases lay in between. CDR3 nucleotides: TGTGCCAGCAGTTTATCGGGTAAATACGAGCAGTACTTC. This codes for CASSLSGKYEQYF.

The rearrangement links TRBV20-1 to TRBJ2-7, with D tentatively TRBD2 (6 bases). The CDR3 is 18 amino acids. Germline CDR1 is DFQATT and CDR2 is SNEGSKA (reference sequence). Trimming stripped 0 bases from V and 3 bases from J, with 24 bases between. CDR3 region: CSARDQSPLSGGLYEQYF. The CDR3, as DNA: TGCAGTGCTAGAGATCAATCCCCGCTATCTGGAGGGCTCTACGAGCAGTACTTC.

The rearrangement joins TRBV29-1 to TRBJ2-1, with TRBD2 matching over 13 bases. The CDR3 totals 19 residues. Trimming cost V 2 bases and J 8 bases; bases outside gene matches: 18. CDR1 and CDR2 (germline): SQVTM, ANQGSEA. The chain's CDR3 is CSVERLGGGGLAGVDEQFF. CDR3 sequence (DNA): TGCAGCGTTGAAAGGTTGGGGGGGGGAGGACTAGCGGGAGTCGATGAGCAGTTCTTC.

For this clonotype: A much larger clonotype is one base distant, so this may be a read error. The chain uses TRBV6-5 and TRBJ2-5; 9 bases line up with TRBD1. Germline values: CDR1 MNHEY, CDR2 SVGAGI. This CDR3 has 14 amino acids. Germline trimming cut 0 bases from V and 4 bases from J; bases unmatched to any gene: 0. As DNA, the CDR3 is TGTGCCAGCAGTTACTCGGACAGGGGAGAGACCCAGTACTTC. Amino acids: CASSYSDRGETQYF.

In its sample, this clonotype was seen a few times. The chain uses TRBV20-1 and TRBJ2-3, with D unresolved. Germline-derived CDR1 and CDR2 are DFQATT and SNEGSKA (reference sequence). V was pared by 3 bases and J by 7 bases, with 14 bases between. This CDR3 spans 13 amino acids. CDR3 residues: CSARRPGAHTQYF. Here the CDR3 DNA reads TGCAGTGCTAGGAGACCAGGTGCCCATACGCAGTATTTT.

This sequence joins TRBV27 and TRBJ2-3; 13 bases map to TRBD2. Germline lookup yields CDR1 MNHEY and CDR2 SMNVEV (reference sequence). This CDR3 has 16 residues. Losses at the gene ends were 7 bases for V and 5 bases for J; bases not matched to a gene: 9. CDR3 in amino acids: CASTTRTSGGRDTQYF. The CDR3 nucleotides are TGTGCCAGCACCACCCGGACTAGCGGGGGCAGAGATACGCAGTATTTT.

This chain uses TRBV11-1 with TRBJ2-1; 12 bases match TRBD2. The CDR3 sequence is 18 residues long. V shed 5 bases and J 7 bases; nucleotides not matched to a gene: 15. CDR1 and CDR2 (germline): SGHAT, FQDESV (reference sequence). In nucleotides, the CDR3 is TGTGCCAGCAGCGCAACACGAATGACTAGCGGGGGCATGAATGAGCAGTTCTTC. Translation: CASSATRMTSGGMNEQFF.

The V call is TRBV6-5, the J call TRBJ2-7, with D uncertain. Germline V gene lookup returns CDR1 MNHEY and CDR2 SVGAGI. The CDR3 totals 14 residues. Trimming took off 2 bases at V and 1 base at J, with 9 bases between the two ends. CDR3 nucleotide sequence: TGTGCCAGCAGTTACAAGACATCATCCTACGAGCAGTACTTC. It is translated as CASSYKTSSYEQYF.

The chain employs TRBV12-3 or TRBV12-4 and TRBJ1-3; D remains ambiguous. CDR3 length equals 15 residues. Trimming cost V 7 bases and J 0 bases, with 13 bases left between them. For the CDR3, the DNA is TGTGCCAGCACCACCTATCTTCTCTCTGGAAACACCATATATTTT. This gives the protein CASTTYLLSGNTIYF.

This chain connects TRBV12-3 or TRBV12-4 to TRBJ2-5; weak D call: TRBD2 (8 bases). This CDR3 contains 16 residues. Trimming pared 6 bases from V and 4 bases from J, leaving 21 bases between. CDR3: CASRTGRGPSAETQYF. CDR3 DNA: TGTGCCAGCAGGACCGGGAGGGGGCCATCCGCAGAGACCCAGTACTTC.

The chain joins TRBV20-1 to TRBJ2-5; D possibly corresponds to TRBD2 (5 bases). Germline assignment: CDR1 DFQATT and CDR2 SNEGSKA (reference sequence). V was cut by 2 bases and J by 6 bases, with 16 bases left in between. The CDR3 extends over 14 amino acids. The DNA for the CDR3 is TGCAGTGCTAGACGCGCCGGGATCCTCCAGACCCAGTACTTC. Translated: CSARRAGILQTQYF.

About this clonotype: Lacking the conserved final phenylalanine or tryptophan, this CDR3 likely reflects a read error. The chain is built from TRBV20-1 and TRBJ2-1; D is undetermined. The V end was cut by 0 bases, the J end by 10 bases, with 10 bases between. CDR3 length equals 12 residues. The V gene's germline CDR1 is DFQATT and CDR2 SNEGSKA (reference sequence). The chain's CDR3 is CSARDAAVEQFL. CDR3 DNA sequence: TGCAGTGCTAGAGATGCGGCCGTCGAGCAGTTCCTC.

This clonotype was picked up many times. The genes are TRBV10-3 and TRBJ2-1, with D perhaps TRBD1 or TRBD2 (5 bases each). Trimming pared 6 bases from V and 9 bases from J, leaving 18 bases between. CDR3 length: 14 residues. Germline CDR1 is ENHRY and CDR2 is SYGVKD. The CDR3 here is CAISGTRVGGEQFF. The CDR3 DNA is TGTGCCATCAGCGGGACGCGGGTTGGTGGTGAGCAGTTCTTC.

This clonotype occurred a few times. This sequence joins TRBV29-1 and TRBJ2-7; D is unresolved. Deletions cut 6 bases from V and 0 bases from J, with 12 bases between. CDR3 length equals 13 residues. From germline, CDR1 is SQVTM and CDR2 ANQGSEA. For the CDR3, the DNA is TGCAGCGTCCGGGTCTCGAGCTCCTACGAGCAGTACTTC. This codes for CSVRVSSSYEQYF.

CDR3 region: CASSYSTLAGGFSYNEQFF. CDR3 in DNA: TGTGCCAGCAGTTACTCTACGCTAGCGGGAGGTTTCTCCTACAATGAGCAGTTCTTC. The chain uses TRBV6-2 or TRBV6-3 and TRBJ2-1; 11 bases agree with TRBD2. V lost 0 bases and J lost 0; bases outside the gene matches: 7. The germline CDR1 and CDR2 sequences are MNHEY and SVGEGT. The CDR3 totals 19 residues.